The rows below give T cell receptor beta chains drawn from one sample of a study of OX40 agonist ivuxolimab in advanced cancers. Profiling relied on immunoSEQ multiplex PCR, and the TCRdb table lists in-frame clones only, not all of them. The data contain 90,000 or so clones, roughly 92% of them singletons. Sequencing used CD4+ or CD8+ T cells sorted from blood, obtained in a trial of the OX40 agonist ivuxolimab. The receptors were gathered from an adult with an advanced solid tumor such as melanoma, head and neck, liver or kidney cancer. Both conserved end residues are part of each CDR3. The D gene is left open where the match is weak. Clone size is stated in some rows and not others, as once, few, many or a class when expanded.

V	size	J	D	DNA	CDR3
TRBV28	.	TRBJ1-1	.	TGTGCCAGCAGCCTTCCGGGGCACACTGAAGCTTTCTTT	CASSLPGHTEAFF
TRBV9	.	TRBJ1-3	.	TGTGCCAGCAGCGCCCAGCTCCTACAGGGACTATCTGGAAACACCATATATTTT	CASSAQLLQGLSGNTIYF
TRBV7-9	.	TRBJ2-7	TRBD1	TGTGCCAGCAGCCGAGGACAGGGGCCCTCCTACGAGCAGTACTTC	CASSRGQGPSYEQYF
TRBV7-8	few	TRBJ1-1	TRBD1	TGTGCCAGCAGCTTAAGGGACAGGGGCTCGAACACTGAAGCTTTCTTT	CASSLRDRGSNTEAFF
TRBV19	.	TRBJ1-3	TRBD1	TGTGCCAGTAGGGCACAGGGGAGCTCTGGAAACACCATATATTTT	CASRAQGSSGNTIYF
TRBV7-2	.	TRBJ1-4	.	TGTGCCAGCAGCTTAGAAACGGGACGGAAACTGTTTTTT	CASSLETGRKLFF
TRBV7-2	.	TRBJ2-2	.	TGTGCCAGCAGCTTTAGCGGGAACACCGGGGAGCTGTTTTTT	CASSFSGNTGELFF
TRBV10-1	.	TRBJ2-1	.	TGCGCCAGTGGAGACCAGACCAAAGGGGAGCAGTTCTTC	CASGDQTKGEQFF
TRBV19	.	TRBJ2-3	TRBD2	TGTGCCAGTAGTCCGCGGGGGGCGGGCACAGATACGCAGTATTTT	CASSPRGAGTDTQYF
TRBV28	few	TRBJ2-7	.	TGTGCCAGCAGTTTAGGCCAGAAATCTATTACGTTC	CASSLGQKSITF
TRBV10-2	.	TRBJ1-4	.	TGCGCCAGCAGTGAGCAGGCGAGAGAAAAACTGTTTTTT	CASSEQAREKLFF
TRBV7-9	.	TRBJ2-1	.	TGTGCCAGCAGCTTACCCGGGACTCTTTCCTACAATGAGCAGTTCTTC	CASSLPGTLSYNEQFF
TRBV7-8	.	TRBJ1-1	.	TGTGCCAGCAGCCTCACTGAGACCTACACTGAAGCTTTCTTT	CASSLTETYTEAFF
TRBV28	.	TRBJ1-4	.	TGTGCCAGCAGTTTAGGGAGTGGGCAGGGAGAAGAAAAACTGTTTTTT	CASSLGSGQGEEKLFF
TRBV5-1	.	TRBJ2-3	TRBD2	TGCGCCAGCAGCCCCTTTCTTTGGCGGGAGAGCACAGATACGCAGTATTTT	CASSPFLWRESTDTQYF
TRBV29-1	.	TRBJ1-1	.	TGCACGGGCGTAATGAACACTGAAGCTTTCTTT	CTGVMNTEAFF
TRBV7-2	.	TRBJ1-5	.	TGTGCCAGCAGCTTAACAAGGGGCAATCAGCCCCAGCATTTT	CASSLTRGNQPQHF
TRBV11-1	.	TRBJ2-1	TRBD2	TGTGCCAGCAGCCCGGGACTACAGAGCGGCAATGAGCAGTTCTTC	CASSPGLQSGNEQFF
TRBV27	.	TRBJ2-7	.	TGTGCCAGCAGTCCCGGGTCCAACCCTTCCTACGAGCAGTACTTC	CASSPGSNPSYEQYF
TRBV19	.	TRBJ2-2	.	TGTGCCAGTAGTGTCGGGACTTGGATTCCTGGGGAGCTGTTTTTT	CASSVGTWIPGELFF
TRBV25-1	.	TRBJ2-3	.	TGTGCCAGCAGTGTGCGATGGACTTATACAGATACGCAGTATTTT	CASSVRWTYTDTQYF
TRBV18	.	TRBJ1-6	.	TGTGCCAGCTCACCAAAAGAGGGGGAACCCCTCCACTTT	CASSPKEGEPLHF
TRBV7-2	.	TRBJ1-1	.	TGTGCCAGCAGCTTAGCGGGATGGGTGAACACTGAAGCTTTCTTT	CASSLAGWVNTEAFF
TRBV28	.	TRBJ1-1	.	TGTGCCAGCAGTTTTGGGGCAGGTGAAGCTTTCTTT	CASSFGAGEAFF
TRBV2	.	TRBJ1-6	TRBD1	TGTGCCAGCAAACCAGGACCTGGACAGGGTAATTCACCCCTCCACTTT	CASKPGPGQGNSPLHF
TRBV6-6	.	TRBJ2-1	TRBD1	TGTGCCAGCACCATACAGGGGGTAATAGGCGATGAGCAGTTCTTC	CASTIQGVIGDEQFF
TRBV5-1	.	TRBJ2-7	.	TGCGCCAGCAAGGCTGCGGGATCCCTCAGACACGAGCAGTACTTC	CASKAAGSLRHEQYF
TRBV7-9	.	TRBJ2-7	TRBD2	TGTGCCAGCAGCTTAGGTTTGGCGGGAGTTAGTTCCTACGAGCAGTACTTC	CASSLGLAGVSSYEQYF
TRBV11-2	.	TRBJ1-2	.	TGTGCCAGCAGCTCCTATCCGGACAAAGACTATGGCTACACCTTC	CASSSYPDKDYGYTF
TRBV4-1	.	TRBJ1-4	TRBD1	TGCGCCAGCAGCCCTGCGGGACAGGCTAATGAAAAACTGTTTTTT	CASSPAGQANEKLFF
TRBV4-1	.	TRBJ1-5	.	TGCGCCAGCAGCCCTGCAGGGGAGATGGGTCAGCCCCAGCATTTT	CASSPAGEMGQPQHF
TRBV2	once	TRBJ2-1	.	TGTGCCAGCGGCTACGGGATGCCTAGTGAGCAGTTCTTC	CASGYGMPSEQFF
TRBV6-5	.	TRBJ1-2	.	TGTGCCAGCAGGACAGACCGCTATGGCTACACCTTC	CASRTDRYGYTF
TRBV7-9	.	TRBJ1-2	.	TGTGCCAGCAGCTCCGCAGACCGCGGTGGCTACACCTTC	CASSSADRGGYTF
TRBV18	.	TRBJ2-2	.	TGTGCCAGCTCACCAACCGGACGCGCCACCGGGGAGCTGTTTTTT	CASSPTGRATGELFF
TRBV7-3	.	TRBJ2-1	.	TGTGCCAGCAGCTTAACGGCAGCCCAGTACAATGAGCAGTTCTTC	CASSLTAAQYNEQFF
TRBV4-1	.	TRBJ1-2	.	TGCGCCAGCAGCCAAGTGTCGGCAGATTGGGGCTATGGCTACACCTTC	CASSQVSADWGYGYTF
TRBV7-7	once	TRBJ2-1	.	TGTGCTAGCAGCCCGGGTGGCAGGACATATGAGCAGTTCTTC	CASSPGGRTYEQFF
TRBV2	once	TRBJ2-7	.	TGTGCCAGCAGTGACATTTACGAGATCAACTCCTACGAGCAGTACTTC	CASSDIYEINSYEQYF
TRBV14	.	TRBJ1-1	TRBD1	TGTGCCAGCAGCCAGGAGGACAGGGGGCTGGGTTGGTTCTTT	CASSQEDRGLGWFF
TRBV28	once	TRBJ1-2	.	TGTGCCAGCACCCCTCTCGGCCTATATGGCTACACCTTC	CASTPLGLYGYTF
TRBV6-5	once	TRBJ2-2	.	TGTGCCAGCAGTTACTTAGGGACCGCGAACACCGGGGAGCTGTTTTTT	CASSYLGTANTGELFF
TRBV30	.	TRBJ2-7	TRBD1	TGTGCCTGGGCAGGGGGCGCCTTTAGGAACGAGCAGTACTTC	CAWAGGAFRNEQYF
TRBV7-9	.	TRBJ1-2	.	TGTGCCAGCAGCTTAGAGGGTGGGCCCTATGGCTACACCTTC	CASSLEGGPYGYTF
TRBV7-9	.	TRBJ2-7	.	TGTGCCAGCGGGAAGGGGGGGGAGACCTCCTACGAGCAGTACTTC	CASGKGGETSYEQYF
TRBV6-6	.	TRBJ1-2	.	TGTGCCAGCAGTTTGACAGGCCTGAACTATGGCTACACCTTC	CASSLTGLNYGYTF
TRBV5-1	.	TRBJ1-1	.	TGCGCCAGCAGCTCAAACTTGAACACTGAAGCTTTCTTT	CASSSNLNTEAFF
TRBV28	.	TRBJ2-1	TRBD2	TGTGCCAGCGGACGGACTAGCGTTAATGAGCAGTTCTTC	CASGRTSVNEQFF